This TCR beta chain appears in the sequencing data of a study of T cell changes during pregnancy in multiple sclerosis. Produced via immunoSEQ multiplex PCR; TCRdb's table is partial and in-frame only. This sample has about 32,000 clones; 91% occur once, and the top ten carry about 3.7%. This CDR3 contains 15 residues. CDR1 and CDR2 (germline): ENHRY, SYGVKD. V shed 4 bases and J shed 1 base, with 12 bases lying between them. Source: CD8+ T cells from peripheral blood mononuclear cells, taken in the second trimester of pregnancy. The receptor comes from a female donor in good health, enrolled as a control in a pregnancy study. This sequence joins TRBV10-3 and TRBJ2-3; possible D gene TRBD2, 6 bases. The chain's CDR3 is CAISGLVGGTDTQYF. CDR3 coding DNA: TGTGCCATCAGTGGACTAGTGGGGGGCACAGATACGCAGTATTTT.